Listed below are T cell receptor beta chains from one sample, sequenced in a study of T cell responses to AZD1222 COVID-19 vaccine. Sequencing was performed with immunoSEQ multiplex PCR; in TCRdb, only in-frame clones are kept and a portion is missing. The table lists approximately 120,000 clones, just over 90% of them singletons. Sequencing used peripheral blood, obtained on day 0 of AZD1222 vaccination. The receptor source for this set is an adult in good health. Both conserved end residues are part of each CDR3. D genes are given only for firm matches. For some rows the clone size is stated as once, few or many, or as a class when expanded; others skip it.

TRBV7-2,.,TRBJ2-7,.,CASSPHPDRSYEQYF
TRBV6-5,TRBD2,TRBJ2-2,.,CATHGLAMAGELFF
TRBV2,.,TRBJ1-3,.,CASSAADPGNTIYF
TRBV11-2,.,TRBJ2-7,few,CASSLRVSEQYF
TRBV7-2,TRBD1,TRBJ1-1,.,CASSFTGVTEAFF
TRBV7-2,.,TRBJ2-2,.,CASSSSRGPGELFF
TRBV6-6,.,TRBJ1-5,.,CASSQGNNQPQHF
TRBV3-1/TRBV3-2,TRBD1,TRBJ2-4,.,CASSPQGGGNIQYF
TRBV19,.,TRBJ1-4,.,CATGGPREGTNEKLFF
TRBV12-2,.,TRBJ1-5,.,CASRLNLLGPQHF
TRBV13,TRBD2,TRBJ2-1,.,CASRTSGVTSYNEQFF
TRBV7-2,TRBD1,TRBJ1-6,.,CASSFRHEQGMGNSPLHF
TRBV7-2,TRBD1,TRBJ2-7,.,CASSLDRGPSYEQYF
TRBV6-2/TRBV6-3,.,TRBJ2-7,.,CASNYLGGRQDLVEQYF
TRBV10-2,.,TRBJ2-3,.,CASSVMAASADTQYF
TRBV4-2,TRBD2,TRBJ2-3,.,CASSQRLAGVTDTQYF
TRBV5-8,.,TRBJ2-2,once,CASSPTVRLFF
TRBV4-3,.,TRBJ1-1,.,CASSQGRTTEAFF
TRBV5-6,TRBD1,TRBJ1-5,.,CASSLNGGQNSNQPQHF
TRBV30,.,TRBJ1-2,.,CAWSGPPTEANGYTF
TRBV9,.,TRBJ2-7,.,CASSPSYIREQYF
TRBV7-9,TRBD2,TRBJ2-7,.,CASSLAGGNEQYF